This TCR beta chain derives from a study of spatial heterogeneity in lung cancer. The wider study: Beta-chain sequences were consistently detected more often than alpha-chain sequences.

The time point is: sample taken at primary tumor resection. No cell sorting; template was whole RNA from tumor, lung tissue or PBMC. One entry per CDR3 protein, called by TCRdb with MiXCR from the 5' RACE reads. The sample shows about 85,000 distinct CDR3 sequences, 15% to 25% of them seen only once. Material: PBMCs, obtained at surgery. The receptor comes from a male donor with early-stage non-small cell lung cancer.

The CDR3 reads CASSIEWTGDQPQHF. CDR3 nucleotide sequence: TGTGCCAGTAGTATAGAGTGGACAGGGGACCAGCCCCAGCATTTT. J is TRBJ1-5 and V is TRBV19; 9 nucleotides match TRBD1. The CDR3 has 15 amino acids. V was clipped by 0 bases and J by 7 bases; unmatched bases: 4. Germline V gene lookup returns CDR1 LNHDA and CDR2 SQIVND (reference sequence).